The 13 T cell receptor beta chains below come from one sample, sequenced in a study of cytomegalovirus exposure and HLA in healthy donors. PCR used 60 Vbeta primers and 13 Jbeta primers. The repertoire was sequenced with immunoSEQ multiplex PCR; TCRdb's copy has only in-frame clones and lacks some. The table lists over 150,000 clones, about three quarters of them singletons. What was sequenced was PBMCs. All receptors come from a woman aged 40-49 years in good health and CMV-seropositive.

The J gene is TRBJ2-2, the V gene TRBV19; 7 positions agree with TRBD1. V trimming: 1 base; J trimming: 3 bases; junction bases outside the gene matches: 8. The CDR3 has 17 residues. The germline V gene encodes CDR1 LNHDA and CDR2 SQIVND (reference sequence). CDR3 nucleotide sequence: TGTGCCAGTAGTATAGGGACCGACAGGGTATACACCGGGGAGCTGTTTTTT. It is translated as CASSIGTDRVYTGELFF. Based on the CDR3 plus reference TRBV19 and TRBJ2-2, the full variable domain is DGGITQSPKYLFRKEGQNVTLSCEQNLNHDAMYWYRQDPGQGLRLIYYSQIVNDFQKGDIAEGYSVSREKKESFPLTVTSAQKNPTAFYLCASSIGTDRVYTGELFFGEGSRLTVL.

The genes are TRBV4-2 and TRBJ1-3; no firm D call. The germline V and J ends were trimmed by 2 bases and 0 bases, with 14 bases remaining between them. The CDR3 is made up of 17 amino acids. CDR1 is LGHNA, CDR2 YNFKEQ, per germline. In DNA, the CDR3 is TGTGCCAGCAGCCAACGAACCTATGGAGACTCTGGAAACACCATATATTTT. It encodes CASSQRTYGDSGNTIYF.

CDR3 in DNA: TGTGCCAGCAGTTACTTCCCAGGGACAGGATTCACTGAAGCTTTCTTT. Translating gives CASSYFPGTGFTEAFF. The rearrangement uses TRBV6-6 and TRBJ1-1, with 8 bases that match TRBD1. This CDR3 is 16 amino acids long. Germline trimming cut 1 base from V and 4 bases from J; bases unmatched to any gene: 8. The germline CDR1 and CDR2 sequences are MNHNY and SVGAGI (reference sequence).

The chain employs TRBV4-2 and TRBJ1-4, with TRBD1 identical over 8 bases. Germline V lookup: CDR1 LGHNA, CDR2 YNFKEQ. The CDR3 totals 16 residues. V trimming: 4 bases; J trimming: 3 bases; junction bases outside the gene matches: 7. CDR3 DNA: TGTGCCAGCAGCCGACAACAGGGGGAACCTAATGAAAAACTGTTTTTT. Amino acids: CASSRQQGEPNEKLFF.

The chain is built from TRBV10-1 and TRBJ2-1; unclear D gene. The CDR3 sequence is 16 residues long. Trimming took 3 bases from V and 2 from J, leaving 14 bases between them. CDR1 is WNHNN and CDR2 is SYGVQD in the germline V gene (reference sequence). CDR3 region: CASSDLGASTYNEQFF. The DNA for the CDR3 is TGCGCCAGCAGTGACTTAGGAGCGTCCACCTACAATGAGCAGTTCTTC.

The rearrangement joins TRBV7-2 to TRBJ2-1; 12 nucleotides match TRBD2. Germline loops: CDR1 SGHTA, CDR2 FQGNSA. CDR3 length: 15 amino acids. J lost 6 bases, V lost 6 bases, and 6 bases had no gene match. The CDR3 sequence: CASRSPGLAGNEQFF. Here the CDR3 DNA reads TGTGCCAGCAGGTCCCCGGGACTAGCGGGCAATGAGCAGTTCTTC.

This clone showed up just a few times. As DNA, the CDR3 is TGCGCCAGCAGCCAAGTGGGGGCGGAAGGCTACACCTTC. Translation: CASSQVGAEGYTF. The chain carries TRBV4-1 and TRBJ1-2; the D gene is possibly TRBD1 (6 bases). Trimming took off 1 base at V and 8 bases at J, with 11 bases between the two ends. Germline V lookup: CDR1 MGHRA, CDR2 YSYEKL. There are 13 residues in the CDR3.

The rearrangement uses TRBV4-2 and TRBJ2-1, with 8 nucleotides matching TRBD2. The CDR3 covers 15 residues. Per germline, CDR1 LGHNA and CDR2 YNFKEQ. Trimming took 3 bases from V and 7 from J; bases not matched to a gene: 8. CDR3 coding DNA: TGTGCCAGCAGCCAGCCAGCGGGAGCTTGGAATGAGCAGTTCTTC. Its translation: CASSQPAGAWNEQFF.

V and J are TRBV5-1 and TRBJ2-3, with TRBD2 matching 14 bases. Germline V gives CDR1 SGHRS, CDR2 YFSETQ. V shed 4 bases, J shed 6 bases, and the junction held 7 bases outside the gene matches. The CDR3 covers 16 residues. The CDR3 nucleotides read TGCGCCAGCAGCCTCGCGACTAGCGGGAGGGGGGATACGCAGTATTTT. Its translation is CASSLATSGRGDTQYF. The full variable domain, rest sourced from reference TRBV5-1 and TRBJ2-3, is KAGVTQTPRYLIKTRGQQVTLSCSPISGHRSVSWYQQTPGQGLQFLFEYFSETQRNKGNFPGRFSGRQFSNSRSEMNVSTLELGDSALYLCASSLATSGRGDTQYFGPGTRLTVL.

This chain joins TRBV11-2 and TRBJ1-1, with 7 bases fitting TRBD1. Germline CDR1 reads SGHAT; CDR2 reads FQNNGV. The trim removed 4 bases at V and 6 bases at J, leaving 5 bases unmatched. The CDR3 runs 13 residues. Written as DNA, the CDR3 is TGTGCCAGCAGCTATAGGACAGGCCCTGAAGCTTTCTTT. Amino acids: CASSYRTGPEAFF.

This chain links TRBV6-5 with TRBJ2-3; maybe TRBD2 (5 bases). The germline V gene encodes CDR1 MNHEY and CDR2 SVGAGI. This CDR3 comprises 13 residues. V was pared by 6 bases and J by 2 bases, with 9 bases between. CDR3 nucleotides: TGTGCCAGCAGAGCGGAAAACACAGATACGCAGTATTTT. Translated, it gives CASRAENTDTQYF.

The chain couples TRBV19 to TRBJ1-6; 10 nucleotides agree with TRBD1. After removal of 10 bases from V and 7 bases from J, the junction contained 1 base not matched to a gene. Germline V gene sequence: CDR1 LNHDA, CDR2 SQIVND (reference sequence). The CDR3 is 12 amino acids. The DNA for the CDR3 is TGTGCCACGGGACAGGGGAATTCACCCCTCCACTTT. Protein: CATGQGNSPLHF.

The CDR3 nucleotides are TGTGCCAGCAGTCCAGGGGGAGTAGGGAGAGCTTTCTTT. It codes for CASSPGGVGRAFF. The chain links TRBV28 to TRBJ1-1; 7 bases are shared with TRBD1. V was clipped by 5 bases and J by 10 bases; unmatched bases: 10. From germline, CDR1 is MDHEN and CDR2 SYDVKM. The CDR3 extends over 13 amino acids.